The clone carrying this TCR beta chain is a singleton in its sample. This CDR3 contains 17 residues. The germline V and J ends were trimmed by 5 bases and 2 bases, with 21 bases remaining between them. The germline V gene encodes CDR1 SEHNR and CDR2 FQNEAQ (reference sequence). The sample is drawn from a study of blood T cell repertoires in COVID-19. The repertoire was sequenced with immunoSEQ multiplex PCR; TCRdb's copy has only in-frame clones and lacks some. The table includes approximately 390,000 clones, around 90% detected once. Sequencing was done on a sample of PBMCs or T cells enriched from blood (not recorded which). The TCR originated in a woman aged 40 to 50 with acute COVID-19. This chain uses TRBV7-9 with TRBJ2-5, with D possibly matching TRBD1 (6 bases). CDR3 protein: CASSKSPGYGQQETQYF. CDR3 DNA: TGTGCCAGCAGCAAGTCCCCGGGGTACGGACAGCAAGAGACCCAGTACTTC.